This note documents a single T cell receptor (beta chain) sequence. cDNA came from 0.5 to 1 ug RNA primed by random hexamers. Each CDR3 protein is one row after TCRdb ran MiXCR on the immunoSEQ multiplex PCR reads. This sample has around 170,000 distinct CDR3 sequences, with 95% found just once. This entry belongs to a study of CD8 T cells in Susac syndrome. This CDR3 comprises 16 residues. Germline CDR1 and CDR2: DFQATT and SNEGSKA (reference sequence). V shed 6 bases and J 0 bases; nucleotides not matched to a gene: 7. The V gene is TRBV20-1, the J gene TRBJ2-2, with 10 bases identical to TRBD2. Sequences were obtained from CD4+ T cells from PBMCs. The receptor was isolated from a human donor with Susac syndrome. In nucleotides, the CDR3 is TGCAGTGCCAGCACGGGACTAGCGACGAACACCGGGGAGCTGTTTTTT. Translated: CSASTGLATNTGELFF.